This T cell receptor (beta chain) was identified during a study of cytomegalovirus exposure and HLA in healthy donors. Assay: immunoSEQ multiplex PCR; the TCRdb copy retains only in-frame clones and omits some. Among 150,000 to 200,000 clones, around 88% were seen once, and the ten largest hold roughly 1.5%. Trimming pared 3 bases from V and 0 bases from J, leaving 6 bases between. This CDR3 contains 15 residues. The germline V gene encodes CDR1 MRHNA and CDR2 SNTAGT. General study points: The dataset shows that most TCR sequences were rare, while some public TCRs occurred in many donors. Per published reports, the classifier diagnosed cytomegalovirus status with high specificity and sensitivity. In vitro confirmation showed three CMV-associated chains to be CMV antigen specific.

To note about this clone: As yet, its antigen is unknown.

This rearrangement joins TRBV6-4 to TRBJ2-6; D gene unclear. This TCR was sampled from a woman in her late teens or twenties in good health and CMV-seronegative. The sample consisted of PBMCs. CDR3 sequence (DNA): TGTGCCAGCAGTGAAACCTACTCTGGGGCCAACGTCCTGACTTTC. This sequence encodes CASSETYSGANVLTF.